This T cell receptor (beta chain) was captured by sequencing in a study of Graves' ophthalmopathy and Graves' hyperthyroidism. Amplified material comprised TCR beta CDR3 regions derived from RNA transcripts. The first-round RT-PCR employed HTBI primers together with the Qiagen OneStep RT-PCR kit. A multiplex PCR was then performed as the second round. TCRdb re-called the multiplex PCR reads through MiXCR, storing one row per CDR3 protein. The sample consists of some 1.1 million distinct CDR3 sequences, around a third of them appearing once. Exclusion applied to patients with other autoimmune diseases, uncontrolled infections, pregnancy or lactation. This CDR3 is built from 16 residues. The germline V gene encodes CDR1 SGHRS and CDR2 YFSETQ. After removal of 4 bases from V and 4 bases from J, the junction contained 5 bases not matched to a gene.

The chain links TRBV5-1 to TRBJ2-2; 12 nucleotides agree with TRBD2. What was sequenced was peripheral blood or thyroid tissue (not recorded which). The TCR comes from an adult man with Graves' hyperthyroidism. The CDR3 DNA reads TGCGCCAGCAGCCGGACTAGCGGGATGAGCACCGGGGAGCTGTTTTTT. Protein product: CASSRTSGMSTGELFF.